In this sample, the clone carrying this T cell receptor (beta chain) turned up many times. Its matching antigen is unknown. The CDR3 spans 13 residues. Germline-derived CDR1 and CDR2 are SGDLS and YYNGEE. Trimming cost V 0 bases and J 1 base, with 4 bases left between them. Individuals with ophthalmopathy presented a Clinical Activity Score of at least 3, a NOSPECS grade of at least 4 and a duration under 3 months. The data are from a study of T cells in Graves' hyperthyroidism and ophthalmopathy. Regions amplified from RNA transcripts were the TCR beta CDR3 regions. Researchers ran a first-round RT-PCR on the TCR CDR3 using the HTBI primer set. TCRdb recomputed calls from the multiplex PCR reads with MiXCR, one row per CDR3 protein. Of around 530,000 distinct CDR3 sequences listed, about a sixth are singletons. The study's findings and limits: It was a median approximately 6 months before onset that the model predicted ophthalmopathy.

The rearrangement uses TRBV9 and TRBJ1-1; no clear D gene. The receptor was derived from a young woman with Graves' ophthalmopathy. The source material was blood. The CDR3 DNA follows: TGTGCCAGCAGCGTAGGAACGAACACTGAAGCTTTCTTT. This encodes CASSVGTNTEAFF.